Below, 19 T cell receptor beta chains from the same sample are listed, as sequenced in a study of cytomegalovirus exposure and HLA in healthy donors. PCR used 60 Vbeta primers and 13 Jbeta primers. Some clones are missing from TCRdb's copy, which holds only in-frame ones; the method was immunoSEQ multiplex PCR. Of about 200,000 clones in the sample, approximately 78% are singletons; the top ten hold less than 3%. The source material was PBMCs. These receptor sequences come from a woman between 40 and 55 years old in good health and CMV-seronegative.

The V call is TRBV9, the J call TRBJ2-5; D is ambiguous. The CDR3 contains 14 residues. Germline V gives CDR1 SGDLS, CDR2 YYNGEE. V lost 4 bases to trimming and J lost 0 bases, with 10 bases between them. The CDR3: CASSPTQYQETQYF. CDR3 DNA: TGTGCCAGCAGCCCTACACAGTACCAAGAGACCCAGTACTTC.

The V and J genes are TRBV10-1 and TRBJ2-3, with TRBD2 identical over 8 bases. The CDR3 has 15 residues. Germline CDR1 WNHNN, CDR2 SYGVQD (reference sequence). The V gene end was trimmed by 3 bases and the J gene end by 4 bases; junction bases not matched to a gene: 6. CDR3 sequence: CASSEPGLGADTQYF. The CDR3 DNA is TGCGCCAGCAGTGAACCGGGACTAGGAGCAGATACGCAGTATTTT.

V and J are TRBV19 and TRBJ2-1; D may be TRBD1 (6 bases). Germline V gene data show CDR1 as LNHDA and CDR2 as SQIVND (reference sequence). There are 14 residues in the CDR3. V shed 6 bases and J shed 9 bases, with 18 bases lying between them. The CDR3 region is CASRSHGEGGEQFF. CDR3 DNA: TGTGCCAGTAGGTCGCACGGCGAAGGGGGTGAGCAGTTCTTC.

The chain has TRBV30 and TRBJ2-7; 8 bases fit TRBD1. The CDR3 extends over 13 amino acids. J gave up 8 bases and V 4 bases, and 10 bases lay outside the gene matches. Per germline, CDR1 GTSNPN and CDR2 SVGIG (reference sequence). CDR3 sequence: CAWTWGPGGKQYF. DNA for the CDR3: TGTGCCTGGACGTGGGGGCCAGGGGGCAAGCAGTACTTC.

This clone was counted once. This chain uses TRBV27 with TRBJ1-5; 7 nucleotides match TRBD1. V shed 7 bases, J shed 6 bases, and the junction held 9 bases outside the gene matches. The CDR3 loop spans 14 amino acids. Germline CDR1 MNHEY, CDR2 SMNVEV (reference sequence). CDR3 bases: TGTGCCAGCAAACCGGGACAGTCGAGTCAGCCCCAGCATTTT. Its translation is CASKPGQSSQPQHF.

This clone occurred once. This chain links TRBV5-1 with TRBJ1-4, with 7 bases identical to TRBD1. The germline CDR1 and CDR2 sequences are SGHRS and YFSETQ. V lost 6 bases, J lost 4 bases, and 6 bases stayed unmatched. The CDR3 contains 14 residues. CDR3 residues: CASNPTGSNEKLFF. For the CDR3, the DNA is TGCGCCAGCAACCCGACAGGGAGTAATGAAAAACTGTTTTTT.

The V gene is TRBV10-3, the J gene TRBJ2-7; 8 bases align to TRBD1. CDR1 and CDR2 (germline): ENHRY, SYGVKD. With V trimmed by 2 bases and J by 0 bases, 3 bases remained unmatched. The CDR3 sequence is 15 residues long. The DNA of the CDR3 is TGTGCCATCAGTGAGCCGGGACAGGTCTCCTACGAGCAGTACTTC. This translates into CAISEPGQVSYEQYF.

CDR3 nucleotide sequence: TGTGCCAGCAGTTCAGAACAGGGGACTGAAGCTTTCTTT. Translation: CASSSEQGTEAFF. This chain joins TRBV2 and TRBJ1-1, with 7 positions matching TRBD1. The CDR3 length is 13 residues. The J segment lost 5 bases and the V segment lost 5 bases, leaving 5 bases of the junction unmatched. The germline V gene has CDR1 SNHLY and CDR2 FYNNEI.

Only one count was recorded for this clone. The rearrangement links TRBV6-1 to TRBJ1-1; D may be TRBD1 (5 bases). Per the germline V gene, CDR1 is MNHNS and CDR2 is SASEGT. The V and J ends lost 6 bases and 7 bases respectively, with 12 bases between them. The CDR3 sequence is 12 residues long. The CDR3 spells CASSLGGDEAFF. The CDR3 DNA is TGTGCCAGCAGCCTGGGAGGGGATGAAGCTTTCTTT.

This clone has a handful of counts. The chain combines TRBV5-8 with TRBJ1-2, with TRBD1 matching over 7 bases. CDR3 length: 15 amino acids. Germline CDR1 reads SGHTS; CDR2 reads YDEGEE. J gave up 4 bases and V 2 bases, and 8 bases lay outside the gene matches. The chain's CDR3 is CASSFYARGAYGYTF. In DNA form, the CDR3 reads TGTGCCAGCAGCTTCTACGCCAGGGGGGCCTATGGCTACACCTTC.

The chain couples TRBV7-8 to TRBJ2-7, with TRBD2 matching 7 bases. Per the germline V gene, CDR1 is SGHVS and CDR2 is FQNEAQ. This CDR3 spans 16 amino acids. V gave up 0 bases and J gave up 2 bases; unmatched junction bases: 7. CDR3 coding DNA: TGTGCCAGCAGCTTAGCAACGGCTAGCGGAACCTACGAGCAGTACTTC. Protein sequence: CASSLATASGTYEQYF.

This chain joins TRBV5-1 and TRBJ2-3; 10 bases map to TRBD1. This CDR3 contains 15 residues. Germline CDR1 and CDR2: SGHRS and YFSETQ. With V trimmed by 1 base and J by 4 bases, 3 bases remained unmatched. CDR3 coding DNA: TGCGCCAGCAGCTTGAGACAGGGGGCCTCAGATACGCAGTATTTT. Its protein product is CASSLRQGASDTQYF.

The V gene is TRBV11-2, the J gene TRBJ1-2; 8 bases map to TRBD1. This CDR3 is built from 13 residues. Trimming at V came to 0 bases and at J to 8 bases, leaving 2 bases not matched to a gene. Germline assignment: CDR1 SGHAT and CDR2 FQNNGV. The CDR3 DNA reads TGTGCCAGCAGCTTAGACAGGGGGCACGGCTACACCTTC. Translating gives CASSLDRGHGYTF.

The J gene is TRBJ2-5, the V gene TRBV30; maybe TRBD1 (6 bases). V was trimmed by 5 bases and J by 7 bases, leaving 14 bases between them. This CDR3 spans 12 amino acids. Germline V gene lookup returns CDR1 GTSNPN and CDR2 SVGIG (reference sequence). CDR3 nucleotides: TGTGCCTGGTCGACAGGCGAGTGGACCCAGTACTTC. Encoded protein: CAWSTGEWTQYF. Full variable domain (remainder filled in from reference TRBV30 and TRBJ2-5): SQTIHQWPATLVQPVGSPLSLECTVEGTSNPNLYWYRQAAGRGLQLLFYSVGIGQISSEVPQNLSASRPQDRQFILSSKKLLLSDSGFYLCAWSTGEWTQYFGPGTRLLVL.

There are a few counts of this clone. J is TRBJ1-1 and V is TRBV5-4; D might be TRBD1 (6 bases). V lost 3 bases and J lost 1, with 7 bases in between. This CDR3 contains 13 residues. Germline values: CDR1 SGHNT, CDR2 YYREEE (reference sequence). The CDR3 loop is CASSSQGNTEAFF. The DNA of the CDR3 is TGTGCCAGCAGCTCACAGGGGAACACTGAAGCTTTCTTT.

The V gene is TRBV12-5, the J gene TRBJ2-3; unclear D gene. This CDR3 has 16 residues. V was cut by 0 bases and J by 1 base, with 11 bases left in between. The germline gives CDR1 LGHNT, CDR2 FRNRAP. CDR3 DNA sequence: TGTGCTAGTGGTTTGGTTGTAGTACCCGGCACAGATACGCAGTATTTT. Residues: CASGLVVVPGTDTQYF.

This clone has only one observation. The V gene is TRBV2, the J gene TRBJ1-5, with D unclear. The CDR3 spans 14 residues. Trimming took off 4 bases at V and 6 bases at J, with 13 bases between the two ends. Germline V gene lookup returns CDR1 SNHLY and CDR2 FYNNEI. The CDR3 DNA is TGTGCCAGCAGTGGGGAGTGGGTGGGTCAGCCCCAGCATTTT. This sequence encodes CASSGEWVGQPQHF.

This chain uses TRBV18 with TRBJ2-7, with D perhaps TRBD1 (5 bases). The CDR3 is made up of 12 amino acids. Germline CDR1 reads KGHSH; CDR2 reads LQKENI. The CDR3 DNA reads as TGTGTCTCAGGGCAGGGCTCCTACGAGCAGTACTTC. Translated, it gives CVSGQGSYEQYF.

J is TRBJ1-2 and V is TRBV27, with TRBD1 as a possible D gene (5 bases). This CDR3 region has 13 residues. V was cut by 2 bases and J by 7 bases, with 11 bases left in between. Germline V gene sequence: CDR1 MNHEY, CDR2 SMNVEV (reference sequence). The chain's CDR3 is CASSLIRTSGYTF. The CDR3 DNA reads as TGTGCCAGCAGTTTAATCAGGACATCTGGCTACACCTTC.